This TCR beta chain came from a study of OX40 agonist ivuxolimab in advanced cancers. The sample holds one count of this clone. Germline V gene sequence: CDR1 MNHEY, CDR2 SMNVEV (reference sequence). This CDR3 comprises 14 residues. The repertoire was sequenced with immunoSEQ multiplex PCR; TCRdb's copy has only in-frame clones and lacks some. The sample yields around 76,000 clones, over 85% seen once. The chain is built from TRBV27 and TRBJ2-5; 8 bases are a match to TRBD1. The J call is doubtful: the DNA matches TRBJ2-7 better. Sequenced here: CD4+ or CD8+ T cells sorted from blood, sampled in a trial of the OX40 agonist ivuxolimab. This clonotype originated in an adult with an advanced solid tumor such as melanoma, head and neck, liver or kidney cancer. The chain's CDR3 is CASSPGQAYHEQYF. The CDR3 DNA sequence: TGTGCCAGCAGTCCGGGACAGGCTTACCACGAGCAGTACTTC.